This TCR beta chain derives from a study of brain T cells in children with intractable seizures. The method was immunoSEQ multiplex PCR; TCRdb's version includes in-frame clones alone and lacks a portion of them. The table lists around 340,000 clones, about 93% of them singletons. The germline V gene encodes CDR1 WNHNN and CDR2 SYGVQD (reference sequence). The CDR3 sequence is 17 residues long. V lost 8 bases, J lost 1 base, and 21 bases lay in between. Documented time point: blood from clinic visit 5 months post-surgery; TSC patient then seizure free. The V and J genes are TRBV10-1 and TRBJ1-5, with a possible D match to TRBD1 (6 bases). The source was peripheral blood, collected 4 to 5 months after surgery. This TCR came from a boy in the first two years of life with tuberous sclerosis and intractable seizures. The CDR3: CASYTTKQGRSNQPQHF. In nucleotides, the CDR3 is TGCGCCAGCTACACTACGAAACAGGGTCGGAGCAATCAGCCCCAGCATTTT.